A selection of T cell receptor beta chains follows, all from one sample in a study of T-cell memory formation after mild COVID-19. One entry per CDR3 protein results from TCRdb running MiXCR on the 5' RACE reads. Among roughly 510,000 distinct CDR3 sequences listed, about 18% were seen once. Sequencing used PBMCs or a T cell subset sorted from them (not recorded which). Source of these receptors: an adult woman who had mild COVID-19 (a few samples of this study predate the infection). Cell type and time point are not known. Both conserved end residues are part of each CDR3. Fields, in order: clone size, V gene, J gene, D gene, CDR3 DNA, CDR3 protein. A D gene is named only where the DNA matches it firmly. Size is stated for part of the rows, as once, few or many counts, or as a class when the clone is expanded.

clone_size: few
v_call: TRBV9
j_call: TRBJ2-1
d_call: TRBD2
cdr3_nt: TGTGCCAGCAGCGTAGGCGGACTAGCGGGAGGAACCAATGAGCAGTTCTTC
cdr3_aa: CASSVGGLAGGTNEQFF

clone_size: few
v_call: TRBV20-1
j_call: TRBJ2-3
d_call: NA
cdr3_nt: TGCAGTGCCCCAAAGACAGGGAGGGCGGATACGCAGTATTTT
cdr3_aa: CSAPKTGRADTQYF

clone_size: NA
v_call: TRBV24-1
j_call: TRBJ2-1
d_call: NA
cdr3_nt: TGTGCCACCAGTGATGGTATCAGGGCCGAGCAGTTCTTC
cdr3_aa: CATSDGIRAEQFF

clone_size: NA
v_call: TRBV29-1
j_call: TRBJ2-7
d_call: TRBD2
cdr3_nt: TGCAGCGTTGAAACTAGCGGGGCCGACACCTACGAGCAGTACTTC
cdr3_aa: CSVETSGADTYEQYF

clone_size: NA
v_call: TRBV4-1
j_call: TRBJ2-3
d_call: TRBD2
cdr3_nt: TGCGCCAGCAGCCAGGGACTAGCCGTTAGCACAGATACGCAGTATTTT
cdr3_aa: CASSQGLAVSTDTQYF

clone_size: NA
v_call: TRBV7-9
j_call: TRBJ2-5
d_call: NA
cdr3_nt: TGTGCCAGCCTAAAGAAGCGAGGCCTGGCTAGGGAGACCCAGTACTTC
cdr3_aa: CASLKKRGLARETQYF

clone_size: NA
v_call: TRBV12-3/TRBV12-4
j_call: TRBJ1-1
d_call: NA
cdr3_nt: TGTGCCAGCAGTCCACCGGGACACCCTGAAGCTTTCTTT
cdr3_aa: CASSPPGHPEAFF

clone_size: NA
v_call: TRBV14
j_call: TRBJ2-3
d_call: TRBD2
cdr3_nt: TGTGCCAGCAGCCCGAGGAGAGCGGGAGAAAGCACAGATACGCAGTATTTT
cdr3_aa: CASSPRRAGESTDTQYF

clone_size: NA
v_call: TRBV5-4
j_call: TRBJ2-1
d_call: NA
cdr3_nt: TGTGCCAGCAGCTTGGCCAGGGGACTGCTGAGCTCCTACAATGAGCAGTTCTTC
cdr3_aa: CASSLARGLLSSYNEQFF

clone_size: NA
v_call: TRBV7-9
j_call: TRBJ1-1
d_call: NA
cdr3_nt: TGTGCCAGCAGCTTACATACCGGGGCGAACACTGAAGCTTTCTTT
cdr3_aa: CASSLHTGANTEAFF

clone_size: few
v_call: TRBV5-5
j_call: TRBJ2-1
d_call: TRBD2
cdr3_nt: TGTGCCAGCAGCTTGGTGACGTCGACTAGCGGGGGTTTAGACAATGAGCAGTTCTTC
cdr3_aa: CASSLVTSTSGGLDNEQFF

clone_size: NA
v_call: TRBV6-5
j_call: TRBJ2-1
d_call: NA
cdr3_nt: TGTGCCAGCAGCCCCGCAGCGAATGAGCAGTTCTTC
cdr3_aa: CASSPAANEQFF

clone_size: NA
v_call: TRBV25-1
j_call: TRBJ1-1
d_call: TRBD1
cdr3_nt: TGTGCCAGCAGTGATCCAGGGGGCGGGAACACTGAAGCTTTCTTT
cdr3_aa: CASSDPGGGNTEAFF

clone_size: few
v_call: TRBV27
j_call: TRBJ1-2
d_call: NA
cdr3_nt: TGTGCCAGCAGCGTTAGACCCGCTAACTATGGCTACACCTTC
cdr3_aa: CASSVRPANYGYTF

clone_size: NA
v_call: TRBV30
j_call: TRBJ1-1
d_call: NA
cdr3_nt: TGTGCCTGGAGTGGGTCGGGATATGAAGCTTTCTTT
cdr3_aa: CAWSGSGYEAFF

clone_size: NA
v_call: TRBV3-1
j_call: TRBJ2-1
d_call: TRBD2
cdr3_nt: TGTGCCAGCAGCCAGAGGACTAGCGGGAGAACCTCCAATGAGCAGTTCTTC
cdr3_aa: CASSQRTSGRTSNEQFF

clone_size: NA
v_call: TRBV19
j_call: TRBJ2-7
d_call: TRBD2
cdr3_nt: TGTGCCAGTAGTAAGACTAGCGGGGGGACCATCTACGAGCAGTACTTC
cdr3_aa: CASSKTSGGTIYEQYF

clone_size: NA
v_call: TRBV5-4
j_call: TRBJ2-6
d_call: TRBD1
cdr3_nt: TGTGCCAGCAGCCCGAGGACAGGGGTGGCCGTCCTGACTTTC
cdr3_aa: CASSPRTGVAVLTF

clone_size: NA
v_call: TRBV5-1
j_call: TRBJ2-7
d_call: TRBD2
cdr3_nt: TGCGCCAGCAGCTCTGCTAGCGGGGGCTCCGCAGGTTACGAGCAGTACTTC
cdr3_aa: CASSSASGGSAGYEQYF

clone_size: NA
v_call: TRBV12-3/TRBV12-4
j_call: TRBJ2-1
d_call: TRBD2
cdr3_nt: TGTGCCAGCAGTCATCTAGCGGGAGAGGTCAATGAGCAGTTCTTC
cdr3_aa: CASSHLAGEVNEQFF

clone_size: once
v_call: TRBV7-6
j_call: TRBJ1-1
d_call: TRBD1
cdr3_nt: TGTGCCAGCAGCCGCTCGACAGGGAACCCGAGCACTGAAGCTTTCTTT
cdr3_aa: CASSRSTGNPSTEAFF

clone_size: few
v_call: TRBV6-6
j_call: TRBJ1-1
d_call: NA
cdr3_nt: TGTGCCAGCCATAGCACGGTTCCCGGGAACACTGAAGCTTTCTTT
cdr3_aa: CASHSTVPGNTEAFF

clone_size: few
v_call: TRBV24-1
j_call: TRBJ2-5
d_call: TRBD1
cdr3_nt: TGTGCCACCAGTGATGCCGGGACAGGAGAAAAAGAGACCCAGTACTTC
cdr3_aa: CATSDAGTGEKETQYF

clone_size: NA
v_call: TRBV6-2/TRBV6-3
j_call: TRBJ2-1
d_call: NA
cdr3_nt: TGTGCCAGCAGTTACGACAGTCCAGGTAGTGAGCAGTTCTTC
cdr3_aa: CASSYDSPGSEQFF

clone_size: NA
v_call: TRBV20-1
j_call: TRBJ2-1
d_call: TRBD2
cdr3_nt: TGCAGTGCTAGACTGCCTAGCGGGGGCTCCTACAATGAGCAGTTCTTC
cdr3_aa: CSARLPSGGSYNEQFF

clone_size: NA
v_call: TRBV6-2/TRBV6-3
j_call: TRBJ2-7
d_call: NA
cdr3_nt: TGTGCCAGCAGTTACACCGCCGGGCGGAGATGGGTCTACGAGCAGTACTTC
cdr3_aa: CASSYTAGRRWVYEQYF

clone_size: NA
v_call: TRBV24-1
j_call: TRBJ1-1
d_call: TRBD1
cdr3_nt: TGTGCCACCAGTGATGGGACAGGGAGAACTGAAGCTTTCTTT
cdr3_aa: CATSDGTGRTEAFF

clone_size: NA
v_call: TRBV6-5
j_call: TRBJ2-2
d_call: NA
cdr3_nt: TGTGCCAGCAGTTACTCGAGCCAGGCGAACACCGGGGAGCTGTTTTTT
cdr3_aa: CASSYSSQANTGELFF

clone_size: few
v_call: TRBV24-1
j_call: TRBJ1-3
d_call: NA
cdr3_nt: TGTGCCACCAGTGGGTCCGGGACTGGAAACACCATATATTTT
cdr3_aa: CATSGSGTGNTIYF

clone_size: NA
v_call: TRBV12-3/TRBV12-4
j_call: TRBJ2-1
d_call: NA
cdr3_nt: TGTGCCAGCAGTCAAAGGGGGATCGATGAGCAGTTCTTC
cdr3_aa: CASSQRGIDEQFF

clone_size: few
v_call: TRBV6-5
j_call: TRBJ2-1
d_call: NA
cdr3_nt: TGTGCCAGCAGTCTAGCGACTCGGGGGAATGAGCAGTTCTTC
cdr3_aa: CASSLATRGNEQFF

clone_size: NA
v_call: TRBV7-3
j_call: TRBJ2-1
d_call: TRBD2
cdr3_nt: TGTGCCAGCAGCTTAGCTGGGCGCGGGGGGGCAGGGGAGCAGTTCTTC
cdr3_aa: CASSLAGRGGAGEQFF

clone_size: few
v_call: TRBV6-6
j_call: TRBJ1-4
d_call: NA
cdr3_nt: TGTGCCAGCAGTTTTATCGCAACTAATGAAAAACTGTTTTTT
cdr3_aa: CASSFIATNEKLFF

clone_size: NA
v_call: TRBV5-1
j_call: TRBJ1-1
d_call: TRBD1
cdr3_nt: TGCGCCAGCAGCTTGTACCAGGGGGCGGGGAACACTGAAGCTTTCTTT
cdr3_aa: CASSLYQGAGNTEAFF

clone_size: NA
v_call: TRBV5-1
j_call: TRBJ2-1
d_call: TRBD1
cdr3_nt: TGCGCCAGCAGCTATACACCGACAGGGAGCAATGAGCAGTTCTTC
cdr3_aa: CASSYTPTGSNEQFF

clone_size: few
v_call: TRBV7-2
j_call: TRBJ1-4
d_call: NA
cdr3_nt: TGTGCCAGCAGCTTAGGAGGGGGGAAGGAGGGGACGGCTAATGAAAAACTGTTTTTT
cdr3_aa: CASSLGGGKEGTANEKLFF

clone_size: NA
v_call: TRBV30
j_call: TRBJ1-2
d_call: NA
cdr3_nt: TGTGCCTGGAGGGGAGTTGGAGATGGCTACACCTTC
cdr3_aa: CAWRGVGDGYTF

clone_size: once
v_call: TRBV5-1
j_call: TRBJ1-1
d_call: TRBD1
cdr3_nt: TGCGCCAGCAGCTTTGGACAGGGATGGGACACTGAAGCTTTCTTT
cdr3_aa: CASSFGQGWDTEAFF

clone_size: NA
v_call: TRBV7-8
j_call: TRBJ2-2
d_call: NA
cdr3_nt: TGTGCCAGCAGCTCTCAGACGGGGGGCAACACCGGGGAGCTGTTTTTT
cdr3_aa: CASSSQTGGNTGELFF

clone_size: many
v_call: TRBV27
j_call: TRBJ2-1
d_call: NA
cdr3_nt: TGTGCCAGCAGTTCAACCCTTACTACAGCGCGAGGTGGGCAGTTCTTC
cdr3_aa: CASSSTLTTARGGQFF

clone_size: NA
v_call: TRBV27
j_call: TRBJ1-6
d_call: NA
cdr3_nt: TGTGCCAGCAGTTGGGGGGCGCGGTATTCACCCCTCCACTTT
cdr3_aa: CASSWGARYSPLHF

clone_size: few
v_call: TRBV3-1
j_call: TRBJ1-5
d_call: NA
cdr3_nt: TGTGCCAGCAGCACCATCCTCGGGGATCAGCCCCAGCATTTT
cdr3_aa: CASSTILGDQPQHF

clone_size: many
v_call: TRBV20-1
j_call: TRBJ2-5
d_call: NA
cdr3_nt: TGCAGTGCTAGTGCCCGACCGGACCAAGAGACCCAGTACTTC
cdr3_aa: CSASARPDQETQYF

clone_size: few
v_call: TRBV20-1
j_call: TRBJ1-1
d_call: NA
cdr3_nt: TGCAGTGCTAGCTATAAATGGAACACTGAAGCTTTCTTT
cdr3_aa: CSASYKWNTEAFF

clone_size: NA
v_call: TRBV6-6
j_call: TRBJ2-3
d_call: NA
cdr3_nt: TGTGCCAGCAGTTATACCGCCGGGACTAGCACAGATACGCAGTATTTT
cdr3_aa: CASSYTAGTSTDTQYF

clone_size: NA
v_call: TRBV29-1
j_call: TRBJ1-2
d_call: TRBD1
cdr3_nt: TGCAGCGCAGGGGGGGACTATGGCTACACCTTC
cdr3_aa: CSAGGDYGYTF

clone_size: few
v_call: TRBV12-3/TRBV12-4
j_call: TRBJ1-2
d_call: TRBD1
cdr3_nt: TGTGCCAGCAGTTTCGGCCAGGGGGTGTATGGCTACACCTTC
cdr3_aa: CASSFGQGVYGYTF

clone_size: few
v_call: TRBV6-1
j_call: TRBJ2-5
d_call: NA
cdr3_nt: TGTGCCAGCAGTGATGGGGGCACAGGCGGGTCGACCCAGTACTTC
cdr3_aa: CASSDGGTGGSTQYF

clone_size: NA
v_call: TRBV5-1
j_call: TRBJ2-1
d_call: TRBD2
cdr3_nt: TGCGCCAGCAGCTTGGCTAGCGGGTTAGTCGAGCAGTTCTTC
cdr3_aa: CASSLASGLVEQFF

clone_size: NA
v_call: TRBV9
j_call: TRBJ1-1
d_call: NA
cdr3_nt: TGTGCCAGCAGCTTACTTGACGGGAACACTGAAGCTTTCTTT
cdr3_aa: CASSLLDGNTEAFF

clone_size: few
v_call: TRBV20-1
j_call: TRBJ1-2
d_call: TRBD1
cdr3_nt: TGCAGTGACAGGACAGGTTCGGGGTTTGGGGGCTACACCTTC
cdr3_aa: CSDRTGSGFGGYTF

clone_size: few
v_call: TRBV27
j_call: TRBJ2-7
d_call: NA
cdr3_nt: TGTGCCAGCAGTTTATCGGACCGCCCCGGGTACGAGCAGTACTTC
cdr3_aa: CASSLSDRPGYEQYF